A single sample gave rise to the 5 T cell receptor beta chains below, sequenced in a study of brain metastases from non-small cell lung cancer. The table came from immunoSEQ multiplex PCR; TCRdb's copy has only in-frame clones and leaves some out. The table records about 3,800 clones, about 85% of them present only once. The source material was primary lung tumor tissue. These receptor sequences come from a donor at least 40 years old with non-small cell lung cancer.

The rearrangement uses TRBV9 and TRBJ2-5, with D possibly TRBD1 on 5 matching bases. Trimming left V 4 bases short and J 5 bases short, with 18 bases between. CDR3 length: 15 residues. Germline lookup yields CDR1 SGDLS and CDR2 YYNGEE. This CDR3 is CASSPQHQGSETQYF. The CDR3 DNA is TGTGCCAGCAGCCCCCAACACCAGGGCAGCGAGACCCAGTACTTC.

The chain carries TRBV11-2 and TRBJ2-3, with TRBD2 identical over 14 bases. Germline V gene data show CDR1 as SGHAT and CDR2 as FQNNGV. The V gene end was trimmed by 3 bases and the J gene end by 2 bases; junction bases not matched to a gene: 7. The CDR3 is 18 amino acids. The CDR3 nucleotides read TGTGCCAGCAGCTTTAGACTAGCGGGGGGGCCGCTCACAGATACGCAGTATTTT. As protein: CASSFRLAGGPLTDTQYF. Full variable domain (outside the CDR3, taken from reference TRBV11-2 and TRBJ2-3): EAGVAQSPRYKIIEKRQSVAFWCNPISGHATLYWYQQILGQGPKLLIQFQNNGVVDDSQLPKDRFSAERLKGVDSTLKIQPAKLEDSAVYLCASSFRLAGGPLTDTQYFGPGTRLTVL.

In the case of this clone: One end of the junction does not line up with germline, which may come from a read error. The chain recombines TRBV6-4 with TRBJ2-3; TRBD2 agrees at 8 bases. CDR3 length equals 16 residues. Germline lookup yields CDR1 MRHNA and CDR2 SNTAGT. The CDR3, as DNA: TGTGTCAGCAGTGACTCAACGGGGGGGGGCACAGATACGCAGTATTTT. Its protein is CVSSDSTGGGTDTQYF.

This chain joins TRBV30 and TRBJ1-3, with 7 bases matching TRBD1. V lost 5 bases to trimming and J lost 3 bases; unmatched junction nucleotides: 4. The V gene's germline CDR1 is GTSNPN and CDR2 SVGIG (reference sequence). This CDR3 is 13 amino acids long. CDR3 DNA: TGTGCCTGGGCCACAGGGGATGGAAACACCATATATTTT. This encodes CAWATGDGNTIYF.

The V gene is TRBV7-9, the J gene TRBJ1-4; D possibly corresponds to TRBD1 (5 bases). The CDR3 loop spans 13 amino acids. Germline V gene data show CDR1 as SEHNR and CDR2 as FQNEAQ (reference sequence). The V and J ends lost 7 bases and 7 bases respectively, with 13 bases between them. CDR3 sequence reads: CASNIWGGEKLFF. The CDR3 DNA is TGTGCCAGCAACATATGGGGGGGTGAAAAACTGTTTTTT.